The entry that follows covers one TCR beta chain sequence. What it binds is not known. The CDR3 has 15 amino acids. Germline V CDR1 and CDR2: SGHRS, YFSETQ. Primers: 60 Vbeta forward and 13 Jbeta reverse. Only in-frame clones appear in the TCRdb table, and some are missing; sequencing was by immunoSEQ multiplex PCR. Among roughly 92,000 clones listed, approximately 80% were seen once. The data were taken from a study of cytomegalovirus exposure and HLA in healthy donors. Points from the study as a whole: HLA-A and HLA-B allele assignments for most subjects were reportedly predicted accurately using TCR beta sequences.

The clonotype was recovered from a woman aged 70-85 years in good health and CMV-seropositive. The chain employs TRBV5-1 and TRBJ2-5; 10 bases match TRBD2. TRBJ2-7 explains the end of the DNA better; the J call may be wrong. The sequenced sample was PBMCs. The CDR3 bases are TGCGCCAGCCGGACCGGGACTAGCGAAACCTACGAGCAGTACTTC. This encodes CASRTGTSETYEQYF.